The 31 T cell receptor beta chains presented below share a single source sample, sequenced in a study of T-cell reconstitution after alpha-beta-depleted transplantation in children. Unique molecular identifiers featured in how the TCRbeta library was prepared. TCRdb reanalysed the PCR reads using MiXCR and keeps one entry per CDR3 protein. Found here are approximately 980,000 distinct CDR3 sequences, about 29% of them singletons; the top ten hold roughly 30%. The sequenced sample was PBMCs, mostly from graft donor cells, obtained 360 days after TCRalphabeta/CD19-depleted stem cell transplant. The receptors were gathered from a boy under two years old who had a stem cell transplant for SCID, so the T cells may come from the graft donor.

The chain links TRBV18 to TRBJ2-5, with D hard to call. Trimming took 1 base from V and 2 from J, leaving 8 bases between them. Germline-derived CDR1 and CDR2 are KGHSH and LQKENI. The CDR3 spans 14 residues. DNA of the CDR3: TGTGCCAGCTCACCACAGATGGTTCAAGAGACCCAGTACTTC. Its protein product is CASSPQMVQETQYF.

This clonotype was recorded only once. The chain recombines TRBV18 with TRBJ2-3; the match to TRBD2 covers 9 bases. This CDR3 has 17 amino acids. From germline, CDR1 is KGHSH and CDR2 LQKENI. J gave up 2 bases and V 1 base, and 7 bases lay outside the gene matches. CDR3 DNA: TGTGCCAGCTCACCACATCGGGCGGGGGGGACCACAGATACGCAGTATTTT. It yields the protein CASSPHRAGGTTDTQYF.

This clonotype was observed a handful of times. The chain has TRBV2 and TRBJ2-1; a weak D match, TRBD2 (5 bases). The CDR3 covers 12 residues. The V end was cut by 1 base, the J end by 10 bases, with 8 bases between. CDR1 and CDR2 (germline): SNHLY, FYNNEI. CDR3 in amino acids: CASSEVGGEQFF. The CDR3, as DNA: TGTGCCAGCAGTGAAGTTGGCGGGGAGCAGTTCTTC. Together with reference TRBV2 and TRBJ2-1, the CDR3 gives the full variable domain: EPEVTQTPSHQVTQMGQEVILRCVPISNHLYFYWYRQILGQKVEFLVSFYNNEISEKSEIFDDQFSVERPDGSNFTLKIRSTKLEDSAMYFCASSEVGGEQFFGPGTRLTVL.

At least ten counts were recorded for this clonotype. The CDR3 DNA reads TGTGCCAGCAGCTTAGGAGGAAAAGTCCAAGAGACCCAGTACTTC. This sequence encodes CASSLGGKVQETQYF. The chain has TRBV7-9 and TRBJ2-5; D call uncertain. Trimming took 1 base from V and 1 from J, leaving 10 bases between them. The CDR3 runs to 15 residues. The V gene's germline CDR1 is SEHNR and CDR2 FQNEAQ (reference sequence).

A few counts support this clonotype. This chain links TRBV4-1 with TRBJ2-6; 12 bases agree with TRBD2. This CDR3 has 19 residues. V lost 2 bases to trimming and J lost 0 bases; unmatched junction nucleotides: 5. Per germline, CDR1 MGHRA and CDR2 YSYEKL. The CDR3 nucleotides are TGCGCCAGCAGCCAACCAACTAGCGGGGGGCCCTCTGGGGCCAACGTCCTGACTTTC. It specifies CASSQPTSGGPSGANVLTF.

The chain recombines TRBV10-3 with TRBJ2-1, with 13 bases matching TRBD2. CDR1 and CDR2 from the germline V gene are ENHRY and SYGVKD. The CDR3 contains 15 residues. J was trimmed by 7 bases and V by 10 bases; bases with no gene match: 10. DNA for the CDR3: TGTGCCACAGGAGCAACTAGCGGGGGGGCTAATGAGCAGTTCTTC. Encoded protein: CATGATSGGANEQFF.

CDR3 bases: TGCGCCAGCAGCCAACGCCCCGTGGGGGGCAGCCCCTACGAGCAGTACTTC. Translated: CASSQRPVGGSPYEQYF. J is TRBJ2-7 and V is TRBV5-1; D could derive from TRBD1 or TRBD2 (6 bases each). Trimming took 4 bases from V and 2 from J, leaving 22 bases between them. The CDR3 is 17 residues long. Per germline, CDR1 SGHRS and CDR2 YFSETQ.

This clonotype has just a few counts. V and J are TRBV12-3 or TRBV12-4 and TRBJ2-3, with D unclear. There are 12 residues in the CDR3. The germline V and J ends were trimmed by 7 bases and 4 bases, with 9 bases remaining between them. The CDR3 loop is CASTTFPDTQYF. The CDR3 DNA reads as TGTGCCAGCACCACCTTCCCAGATACGCAGTATTTT.

This clonotype was counted a few times. V gene TRBV20-1 combines with J gene TRBJ2-7; no definite D call. Between the trimmed V and J ends, which lost 3 bases and 2 bases, there was a span of 11 bases. Germline loops: CDR1 DFQATT, CDR2 SNEGSKA (reference sequence). CDR3 size: 13 residues. The DNA for the CDR3 is TGCAGTGCTAGCCCCCAGACCACCTACGAGCAGTACTTC. Protein sequence: CSASPQTTYEQYF.

The sample holds a few counts of this clonotype. The chain has TRBV5-1 and TRBJ2-1, with D possibly matching TRBD1 (5 bases). Germline V gene lookup returns CDR1 SGHRS and CDR2 YFSETQ. Trimming left V 0 bases short and J 2 bases short, with 12 bases between. This CDR3 has 16 amino acids. The CDR3 spells CASSLVAGLTYNEQFF. CDR3 in DNA: TGCGCCAGCAGCTTGGTAGCAGGGTTAACCTACAATGAGCAGTTCTTC.

This rearrangement joins TRBV6-1 to TRBJ2-7; TRBD2 matches at 14 bases. Germline V CDR1 and CDR2: MNHNS, SASEGT. With 5 bases clipped from V and 0 bases from J, the junction kept 3 bases outside the gene matches. The CDR3 covers 16 residues. CDR3 residues: CASSPTSGGVSYEQYF. Here the CDR3 DNA reads TGTGCCAGCAGTCCGACTAGCGGGGGGGTCTCCTACGAGCAGTACTTC.

There are a few counts of this clonotype. The chain couples TRBV21-1 to TRBJ2-1; the table's D call, TRBD1, was not checked against the DNA. TRBV21-1 is described as a pseudogene. This CDR3 is 16 amino acids long. CDR3 sequence (DNA): TGTGCCAGCAGCGCCTCCGGGACAGATTTTCGGGGGGAGCAGTTCTTC. It encodes CASSASGTDFRGEQFF.

The chain recombines TRBV6-1 with TRBJ2-3; 11 bases align to TRBD1. Germline CDR1 is MNHNS and CDR2 is SASEGT. The CDR3 is 17 amino acids. J gave up 2 bases and V 6 bases, and 10 bases lay outside the gene matches. CDR3 nucleotides: TGTGCCAGCAGGCCCCTACGGACAGGGGGCTTCACAGATACGCAGTATTTT. Residues: CASRPLRTGGFTDTQYF.

This clonotype was seen a few times. The chain has TRBV29-1 and TRBJ2-3; TRBD1 matches at 8 bases. This CDR3 comprises 15 residues. Germline-derived CDR1 and CDR2 are SQVTM and ANQGSEA. Unmatched junction bases numbered 8, after V lost 3 bases and J lost 3 bases. Here the CDR3 reads CSVDPRQGRTDTQYF. As DNA, the CDR3 is TGCAGCGTTGACCCAAGACAGGGGAGGACAGATACGCAGTATTTT.

Only a few counts were recorded for this clonotype. This chain links TRBV29-1 with TRBJ2-3, with D uncertain. The CDR3 contains 16 residues. The V and J ends lost 0 bases and 0 bases respectively, with 13 bases between them. Germline CDR1 and CDR2: SQVTM and ANQGSEA. CDR3 DNA sequence: TGCAGCGTTGAAGATCTTAGGGCTACTAGCACAGATACGCAGTATTTT. Translated: CSVEDLRATSTDTQYF.

This rearrangement joins TRBV5-6 to TRBJ2-3, with 8 bases lining up with TRBD1. CDR3 length: 15 amino acids. Germline-derived CDR1 and CDR2 are SGHDT and YYEEEE. V lost 2 bases, J lost 3 bases, and 5 bases stayed unmatched. In DNA, the CDR3 is TGTGCCAGCAGCTTTATAGGACAGGGAACAGATACGCAGTATTTT. This translates into CASSFIGQGTDTQYF.

This chain uses TRBV27 with TRBJ1-5; D unclear. CDR1 is MNHEY and CDR2 is SMNVEV in the germline V gene (reference sequence). The CDR3 contains 12 residues. Trimming removed 7 bases at V and 2 bases at J, with 6 bases between. CDR3 nucleotide sequence: TGTGCCAGCACCCTTGGCAATCAGCCCCAGCATTTT. This translates into CASTLGNQPQHF.

The sample holds a few counts of this clonotype. The chain links TRBV11-2 to TRBJ2-3, with 7 bases matching TRBD1. V was clipped by 2 bases and J by 3 bases; unmatched bases: 11. The CDR3 is made up of 17 amino acids. The germline gives CDR1 SGHAT, CDR2 FQNNGV. Written as DNA, the CDR3 is TGTGCCAGCAGCTTACCCCCACAGGGGCTGAGTACAGATACGCAGTATTTT. This gives the protein CASSLPPQGLSTDTQYF.

In its sample, this clonotype was seen once. V gene TRBV4-2 combines with J gene TRBJ2-7; 12 bases fit TRBD2. CDR3 length: 16 residues. Germline-derived CDR1 and CDR2 are LGHNA and YNFKEQ. V shed 0 bases, J shed 4 bases, and the junction held 4 bases outside the gene matches. The DNA for the CDR3 is TGTGCCAGCAGCCAAGAAGAAGGACTAGCGGGGTACGAGCAGTACTTC. Translating it yields CASSQEEGLAGYEQYF.

This chain links TRBV7-7 with TRBJ2-2, with 8 bases matching TRBD1. V gave up 8 bases and J gave up 6 bases; unmatched junction bases: 8. There are 14 residues in the CDR3. Germline CDR1 SSHAT, CDR2 FNYEAQ (reference sequence). CDR3 DNA: TGTGCCAGCCCAGGGGGCAGGGACGCCGGGGAGCTGTTTTTT. This translates into CASPGGRDAGELFF.

The rearrangement uses TRBV2 and TRBJ2-4; D unclear. The ends were cut back, 6 bases at V and 1 base at J, with 10 bases in the middle. CDR1 is SNHLY, CDR2 FYNNEI, per germline. CDR3 size: 14 residues. CDR3 region: CASSALRAKNIQYF. CDR3 in DNA: TGTGCCAGCAGCGCTTTACGCGCCAAAAACATTCAGTACTTC.

The chain recombines TRBV12-3 or TRBV12-4 with TRBJ2-7, with D perhaps TRBD1 (6 bases). V was pared by 0 bases and J by 10 bases, with 10 bases between. The CDR3 runs to 12 residues. The CDR3 DNA reads as TGTGCCAGCAGTTTAGCCAGGGGTTTTCAGTACTTC. This gives the protein CASSLARGFQYF.

This chain links TRBV10-3 with TRBJ2-1; 8 bases fit TRBD1. Germline lookup yields CDR1 ENHRY and CDR2 SYGVKD. There are 13 residues in the CDR3. The ends lost 4 bases at V and 8 bases at J; junction bases unmatched: 4. The CDR3 nucleotides read TGTGCCATCAGTGTCACGGACAGGGATGAGCAGTTCTTC. Translation: CAISVTDRDEQFF.

J is TRBJ2-1 and V is TRBV25-1, with 14 bases fitting TRBD2. Germline trimming cut 3 bases from V and 7 bases from J; bases unmatched to any gene: 14. From germline, CDR1 is MGHDK and CDR2 SYGVNS. The CDR3 has 19 residues. The DNA of the CDR3 is TGTGCCAGCAGTGAGAGCGTACCTGGACTAGCGGGGGGAAAGAATGAGCAGTTCTTC. Its translation is CASSESVPGLAGGKNEQFF.

In this sample, this clonotype turned up a few times. V usage is TRBV28 and J usage is TRBJ2-7; either TRBD1 or TRBD2 may supply D (5 bases each). CDR1 and CDR2 from the germline V gene are MDHEN and SYDVKM. The CDR3 has 15 residues. Trimming stripped 2 bases from V and 4 bases from J, with 15 bases between. The CDR3 sequence is CASSLNVGGGYEQYF. The CDR3 DNA sequence: TGTGCCAGCAGTTTAAATGTGGGTGGGGGATACGAGCAGTACTTC. Full variable domain (missing parts from reference TRBV28 and TRBJ2-7): DVKVTQSSRYLVKRTGEKVFLECVQDMDHENMFWYRQDPGLGLRLIYFSYDVKMKEKGDIPEGYSVSREKKERFSLILESASTNQTSMYLCASSLNVGGGYEQYFGPGTRLTVT.

The chain couples TRBV7-2 to TRBJ1-1, with D tentatively TRBD1 (6 bases). Germline V gene lookup returns CDR1 SGHTA and CDR2 FQGNSA. V dropped 1 base and J dropped 8 bases, with 11 bases sitting between them. This CDR3 comprises 13 residues. The CDR3 is CASSLVRGLEAFF. In nucleotides, the CDR3 is TGTGCCAGCAGCTTAGTCAGGGGCTTAGAAGCTTTCTTT.

This rearrangement joins TRBV27 to TRBJ2-5, with TRBD2 identical over 14 bases. The CDR3 spans 16 residues. Germline CDR1 is MNHEY and CDR2 is SMNVEV (reference sequence). The V and J ends lost 4 bases and 5 bases, in that order; junction bases with no gene match: 6. The CDR3 DNA is TGTGCCAGCAGTTCCGGGGGACTAGCGGGGGAGGAGACCCAGTACTTC. This translates into CASSSGGLAGEETQYF.

The V and J genes are TRBV12-3 or TRBV12-4 and TRBJ1-5; D is ambiguous. The CDR3 sequence is 15 residues long. Trimming took off 6 bases at V and 2 bases at J, with 14 bases between the two ends. CDR3 amino acids: CASSREVGGNQPQHF. In nucleotides, the CDR3 is TGTGCCAGCAGCCGGGAGGTCGGGGGCAATCAGCCCCAGCATTTT.

The rearrangement uses TRBV5-1 and TRBJ2-2; D uncertain. The CDR3 totals 13 residues. V was clipped by 4 bases and J by 7 bases, with 11 bases between them. CDR1 SGHRS and CDR2 YFSETQ come from the germline V gene. In nucleotides, the CDR3 is TGCGCCAGCAGCGCCTCGGGCGTCGGGGAGCTGTTTTTT. Translating gives CASSASGVGELFF.

This clonotype was seen only a few times. The rearrangement links TRBV12-3 or TRBV12-4 to TRBJ2-5; 9 bases align to TRBD2. The CDR3 sequence is 14 residues long. The V segment lost 7 bases and the J segment 6 bases; nucleotides outside the gene matches: 9. CDR3 loop: CASILSGGMKTQYF. The CDR3 nucleotides are TGTGCCAGCATTTTGAGCGGGGGGATGAAGACCCAGTACTTC.

This clonotype was counted between two and nine times. The chain employs TRBV6-1 and TRBJ2-1, with 10 bases that match TRBD1. Germline V lookup: CDR1 MNHNS, CDR2 SASEGT. The CDR3 has 14 residues. V was pared by 6 bases and J by 4 bases, with 3 bases of the junction left unmatched. Here the CDR3 reads CASRRQGAYNEQFF. CDR3 nucleotide sequence: TGTGCCAGCAGACGACAGGGGGCTTACAATGAGCAGTTCTTC.